A single sample gave rise to the 2 T cell receptor beta chains below, sequenced in a study of T cells in localized non-small cell lung cancer. Libraries were prepared by immunoSEQ multiplex PCR; TCRdb keeps only in-frame clonotypes and omits some of them. Counted here are under 35,000 clones, roughly 78% occurring once; the ten biggest clones make up approximately 33%. Sequencing used peripheral blood, obtained before any cancer treatment. The receptor set was obtained from a male donor older than 55 with stage II squamous cell lung carcinoma.

The CDR3: CASSLEGSFSGYTF. CDR3 coding DNA: TGCGCCAGCAGCTTGGAGGGCAGCTTCTCGGGCTACACCTTC. V usage is TRBV5-1 and J usage is TRBJ1-2; D gene unclear. This CDR3 contains 14 residues. The germline V gene has CDR1 SGHRS and CDR2 YFSETQ. The germline V and J ends were trimmed by 0 bases and 8 bases, with 14 bases remaining between them.

In this sample, this clone turned up a few times. This chain links TRBV25-1 with TRBJ2-5; TRBD1 matches at 7 bases. Trimming cost V 4 bases and J 0 bases; bases outside gene matches: 5. Germline V lookup: CDR1 MGHDK, CDR2 SYGVNS. This CDR3 spans 15 amino acids. As DNA, the CDR3 is TGTGCCAGCAGTGCAGGCAGGGGGTACCAAGAGACCCAGTACTTC. Translation gives CASSAGRGYQETQYF.